The following is a T cell receptor beta chain sequence with its context. These data originate in a study of T cell responses to AZD1222 COVID-19 vaccine. Profiling relied on immunoSEQ multiplex PCR, and the TCRdb table lists in-frame clones only, not all of them. This table has under 150,000 clones, roughly 87% appearing once. The V gene's germline CDR1 is MNHEY and CDR2 SMNVEV (reference sequence). The CDR3 has 15 residues. V shed 5 bases and J 5 bases; nucleotides not matched to a gene: 8. The chain employs TRBV27 and TRBJ1-5; TRBD1 aligns across 8 bases. The sequence was collected from an adult in good health. The source material was peripheral blood, sampled on day 0 of AZD1222 vaccination. The CDR3 reads CASSRKTGGDQPQHF. The CDR3, as DNA: TGTGCCAGCAGTCGAAAAACAGGGGGGGATCAGCCCCAGCATTTT.